This T cell receptor beta chain was recovered during a study of control samples from healthy donors and cancer patients. Trimming took 4 bases from V and 2 from J, leaving 14 bases between them. There are 16 residues in the CDR3. CDR1 is KGHDR, CDR2 SFDVKD, per germline. Produced via immunoSEQ multiplex PCR; TCRdb's table is partial and in-frame only. Of under 130,000 clones listed, roughly 85% are singletons. Input material: blood. The gene calls are TRBV24-1 and TRBJ2-1, with D uncertain. The receptor comes from a woman in her forties or fifties in good health. In nucleotides, the CDR3 is TGTGCCACCAGTGACCTGGGCTCCTTCGCCTACAATGAGCAGTTCTTC. Protein sequence: CATSDLGSFAYNEQFF.